The rows below give T cell receptor beta chains drawn from one sample of a study of blood T cell repertoires in COVID-19. Assay used: immunoSEQ multiplex PCR; TCRdb lists only in-frame clones, some missing. The sample consists of 40,000 to 50,000 clones, about 83% of them appearing once. The sequenced sample consisted of peripheral blood. These receptors were taken from a woman older than 75 with acute or convalescent COVID-19. Both conserved end residues are part of each CDR3. A D gene is named only where the DNA matches it firmly. Clone size is given for some rows only: seen once, a few or many times, or a class if the clone is expanded.

NA	TRBV6-5	TRBJ1-6	NA	CASGDLPLPLHF	TGTGCCAGCGGGGACTTGCCGCTACCCCTCCACTTT
NA	TRBV2	TRBJ1-2	NA	CASSLAGKESGYTF	TGTGCCAGCAGCTTGGCAGGGAAGGAAAGTGGCTACACCTTC
TRBD2	TRBV19	TRBJ2-5	NA	CASSMPSGGQETQYF	TGTGCCAGTAGTATGCCTAGCGGGGGCCAAGAGACCCAGTACTTC
NA	TRBV6-6	TRBJ1-1	NA	CASSYGGERMNTEAFF	TGTGCCAGCAGTTACGGAGGGGAAAGGATGAACACTGAAGCTTTCTTT
TRBD1	TRBV7-2	TRBJ1-5	NA	CASSFRQGADQPQHF	TGTGCCAGCAGCTTTAGGCAGGGGGCCGATCAGCCCCAGCATTTT
TRBD1	TRBV5-1	TRBJ2-7	NA	CASSDIQGPIALEQYF	TGCGCCAGCAGCGACATACAGGGGCCCATCGCCCTCGAGCAGTACTTC
TRBD1	TRBV6-1	TRBJ1-1	NA	CASSDETGWKAFF	TGTGCCAGCAGTGACGAGACAGGGTGGAAAGCTTTCTTT
TRBD1	TRBV14	TRBJ1-6	few	CASSLAGTGNKALHF	TGTGCCAGCAGCCTCGCCGGGACAGGGAATAAGGCCCTCCACTTT
NA	TRBV5-1	TRBJ1-1	NA	CASSLVAGSNTEAFF	TGCGCCAGCAGCTTGGTGGCAGGTTCGAACACTGAAGCTTTCTTT
NA	TRBV28	TRBJ1-1	NA	CASSPTTGNTEAFF	TGTGCCAGCAGTCCCACGACGGGAAACACTGAAGCTTTCTTT
NA	TRBV10-3	TRBJ1-3	once	CAISEQGVVNTIYF	TGTGCCATCAGTGAGCAGGGTGTAGTGAACACCATATATTTT
TRBD2	TRBV5-4	TRBJ2-1	NA	CASSLVAGVYNEQFF	TGTGCCAGCAGCTTGGTAGCGGGGGTCTACAATGAGCAGTTCTTC
TRBD1	TRBV6-5	TRBJ1-1	few	CASFSGQGGTEAFF	TGTGCCAGCTTCTCTGGACAGGGCGGCACTGAAGCTTTCTTT
TRBD1	TRBV5-4	TRBJ1-1	few	CASSPGGQREAFF	TGTGCCAGCAGCCCCGGGGGACAGAGAGAAGCTTTCTTT
NA	TRBV21-1	TRBJ1-2	NA	CASSNGAGVIDGYTF	TGTGCCAGCAGCAATGGGGCAGGGGTGATTGATGGCTACACCTTC
TRBD1	TRBV6-1	TRBJ1-1	NA	CASSEGTGALVTEAFF	TGTGCCAGCAGTGAAGGGACAGGGGCTCTAGTTACTGAAGCTTTCTTT